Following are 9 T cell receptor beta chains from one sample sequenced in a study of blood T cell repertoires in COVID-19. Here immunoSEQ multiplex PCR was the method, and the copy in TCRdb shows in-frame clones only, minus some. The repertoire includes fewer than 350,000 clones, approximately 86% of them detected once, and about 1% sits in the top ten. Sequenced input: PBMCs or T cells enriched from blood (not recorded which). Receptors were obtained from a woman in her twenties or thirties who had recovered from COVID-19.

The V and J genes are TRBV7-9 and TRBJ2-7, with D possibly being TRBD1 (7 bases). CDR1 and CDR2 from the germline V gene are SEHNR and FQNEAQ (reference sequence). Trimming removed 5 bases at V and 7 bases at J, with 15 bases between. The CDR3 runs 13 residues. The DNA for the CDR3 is TGTGCCAGCAGCAACCCAGGGGGGTTTGAGCAGTACTTC. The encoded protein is CASSNPGGFEQYF.

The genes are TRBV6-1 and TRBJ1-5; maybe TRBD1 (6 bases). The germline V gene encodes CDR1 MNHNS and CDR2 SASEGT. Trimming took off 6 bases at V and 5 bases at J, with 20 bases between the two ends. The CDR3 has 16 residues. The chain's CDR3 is CASRERGHRDDQPQHF. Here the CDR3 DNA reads TGTGCCAGCAGGGAAAGGGGTCACAGGGATGATCAGCCCCAGCATTTT.

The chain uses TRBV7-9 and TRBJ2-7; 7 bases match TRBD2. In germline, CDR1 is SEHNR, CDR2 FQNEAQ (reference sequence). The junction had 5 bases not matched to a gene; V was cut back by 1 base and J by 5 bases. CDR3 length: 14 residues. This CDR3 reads CASSLDGGSHEQYF. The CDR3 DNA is TGTGCCAGCAGCTTAGACGGGGGGTCCCACGAGCAGTACTTC.

The DNA for the CDR3 is TGTGCCTGGAGTGTCGTGGGCAGGGCGGGAGAGCAGTACTTC. Protein sequence: CAWSVVGRAGEQYF. The chain recombines TRBV30 with TRBJ2-7, with D possibly TRBD2 on 6 matching bases. The V gene's germline CDR1 is GTSNPN and CDR2 SVGIG (reference sequence). V lost 0 bases to trimming and J lost 7 bases, with 16 bases between them. CDR3 length equals 14 residues.

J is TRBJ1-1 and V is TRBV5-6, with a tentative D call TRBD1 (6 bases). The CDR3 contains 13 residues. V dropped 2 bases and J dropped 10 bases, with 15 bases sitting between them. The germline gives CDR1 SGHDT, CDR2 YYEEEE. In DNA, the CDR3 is TGTGCCAGCAGCTTTGGGACACCTGGGGGAGCTTTCTTT. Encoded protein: CASSFGTPGGAFF.

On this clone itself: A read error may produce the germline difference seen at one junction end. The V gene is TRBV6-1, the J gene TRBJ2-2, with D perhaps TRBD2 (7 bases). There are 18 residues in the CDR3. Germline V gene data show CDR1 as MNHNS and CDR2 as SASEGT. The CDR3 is CASNERGAIFLRFGELFF. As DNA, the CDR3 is TGTGCCAGCAATGAACGGGGGGCGATATTTCTACGGTTTGGGGAGCTGTTTTTT.

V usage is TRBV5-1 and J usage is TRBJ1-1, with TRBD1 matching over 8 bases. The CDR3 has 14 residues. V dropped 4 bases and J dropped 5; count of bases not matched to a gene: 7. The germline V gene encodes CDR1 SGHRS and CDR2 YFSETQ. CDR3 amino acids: CASSPQGASTEAFF. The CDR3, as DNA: TGCGCCAGCAGCCCGCAGGGGGCGAGTACTGAAGCTTTCTTT.

The CDR3 spells CASSLSPGGKDTQYF. Written as DNA, the CDR3 is TGCGCCAGCAGCTTGAGCCCAGGGGGCAAGGATACGCAGTATTTT. V is TRBV5-1 and J is TRBJ2-3; 8 positions match TRBD1. V gave up 1 base and J gave up 6 bases; unmatched junction bases: 7. The germline CDR1 and CDR2 sequences are SGHRS and YFSETQ. This CDR3 is built from 15 residues.

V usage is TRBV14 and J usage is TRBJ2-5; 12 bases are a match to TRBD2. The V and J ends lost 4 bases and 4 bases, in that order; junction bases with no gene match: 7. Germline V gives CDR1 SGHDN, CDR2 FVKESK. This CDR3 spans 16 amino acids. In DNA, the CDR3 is TGTGCCAGCAGCCTTGCTCTAGCGGGAGGGAGAGAGACCCAGTACTTC. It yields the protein CASSLALAGGRETQYF.